The 10 T cell receptor beta chains below were found in one sample sequenced in a study of T cell responses to AZD1222 COVID-19 vaccine (TCRdb year 2021). This specimen's time point label, per the study, means: about 28 days (+/-7) after the second vaccine dose. The library was produced with the immunoSEQ multiplex PCR assay. TCRdb re-hosts the immuneACCESS table, in-frame sequences only. Its copies lack some clones; in the studies checked, an unresolved V gene accounts for under half of them, and the cause for the rest is not known. Recorded for this sample are tens of thousands of clones; about 83% of them occurred a single time. About 6.5% of the sample belongs to the ten largest clones. Sequenced material: peripheral blood, taken 28 days after the second AZD1222 dose. The receptors shown here come from an adult who received the AZD1222 COVID-19 vaccine.

This clone was counted a single time. Other DNA sequences in the sample encode the same CDR3. The V call is TRBV5-1, the J call TRBJ1-1; the match to TRBD1 covers 7 bases. Germline assignment: CDR1 SGHRS and CDR2 YFSETQ. The CDR3 covers 15 residues. Germline trimming cut 0 bases from V and 4 bases from J; bases unmatched to any gene: 6. The CDR3 here is CASSLAQGGGTEAFF. The CDR3 DNA is TGCGCCAGCAGCTTGGCGCAGGGGGGAGGCACTGAAGCTTTCTTT.

The chain joins TRBV5-1 to TRBJ1-1; 11 bases are shared with TRBD1. The germline V gene has CDR1 SGHRS and CDR2 YFSETQ. CDR3 length: 16 residues. J gave up 5 bases and V 4 bases, and 10 bases lay outside the gene matches. For the CDR3, the DNA is TGCGCCAGCAGCCTGAGGACAGGGGGCTTGAGGACTGAAGCTTTCTTT. This sequence encodes CASSLRTGGLRTEAFF.

The chain has TRBV6-2 or TRBV6-3 and TRBJ2-5, with D tentatively TRBD1 or TRBD2 (5 bases each). V gave up 4 bases and J gave up 5 bases, with 14 bases separating them. The length of the CDR3 is 14 residues. In germline, CDR1 is MNHEY, CDR2 SVGEGT. In DNA, the CDR3 is TGTGCCAGCAGTTCGAGGGGTAGTCGCGAGACCCAGTACTTC. Protein: CASSSRGSRETQYF.

The V gene is TRBV18, the J gene TRBJ1-2, with D perhaps TRBD1 (6 bases). The CDR3 length is 13 residues. Trimming left V 3 bases short and J 8 bases short, with 13 bases between. The V gene's germline CDR1 is KGHSH and CDR2 LQKENI. CDR3 loop: CASSPQGLKGYTF. The CDR3 region has the DNA TGTGCCAGCTCACCCCAGGGGTTGAAGGGCTACACCTTC.

Written as DNA, the CDR3 is TGTGCCAGCAGCTTGGCAGGGGGTGGCTACACCTTC. Its protein is CASSLAGGGYTF. The V gene is TRBV5-6, the J gene TRBJ1-2; 7 positions match TRBD1. The CDR3 sequence is 12 residues long. After removal of 0 bases from V and 7 bases from J, the junction contained 0 bases not matched to a gene. Germline loops: CDR1 SGHDT, CDR2 YYEEEE.

The genes are TRBV7-2 and TRBJ1-1; no clear D gene. V was pared by 1 base and J by 4 bases, with 4 bases between. There are 12 residues in the CDR3. Germline V gene sequence: CDR1 SGHTA, CDR2 FQGNSA. In DNA form, the CDR3 reads TGTGCCAGCAGCTTAGTCCGCACTGAAGCTTTCTTT. This translates into CASSLVRTEAFF.

The CDR3: CASSPVTGHTGELFF. CDR3 sequence (DNA): TGTGCCAGCAGCCCCGTGACAGGGCACACCGGGGAGCTGTTTTTT. This chain connects TRBV7-7 to TRBJ2-2; TRBD1 agrees at 7 bases. Trimming took 5 bases from V and 3 from J; bases not matched to a gene: 6. Germline values: CDR1 SSHAT, CDR2 FNYEAQ (reference sequence). The CDR3 covers 15 residues. Using reference TRBV7-7 and TRBJ2-2 for the parts outside the CDR3, the full variable domain is GAGVSQSPRYKVTKRGQDVTLRCDPISSHATLYWYQQALGQGPEFLTYFNYEAQPDKSGLPSDRFSAERPEGSISTLTIQRTEQRDSAMYRCASSPVTGHTGELFFGEGSRLTVL.

This chain joins TRBV19 and TRBJ2-2; 7 nucleotides match TRBD1. J gave up 6 bases and V 5 bases, and 3 bases lay outside the gene matches. The CDR3 is made up of 13 amino acids. Germline-derived CDR1 and CDR2 are LNHDA and SQIVND (reference sequence). The CDR3: CASSQTGPGELFF. The DNA for the CDR3 is TGTGCCAGTAGTCAGACAGGGCCCGGGGAGCTGTTTTTT.

The chain combines TRBV18 with TRBJ2-1; no definite D call. V gave up 6 bases and J gave up 8 bases, with 17 bases separating them. Germline V lookup: CDR1 KGHSH, CDR2 LQKENI. The CDR3 length is 14 residues. CDR3 sequence reads: CASSQVGTGDEQFF. For the CDR3, the DNA is TGTGCCAGCTCTCAAGTAGGCACCGGAGATGAGCAGTTCTTC.

Sample share makes this clone medium-sized (0.01 to 0.1%). The rearrangement links TRBV4-2 to TRBJ2-7, with 7 bases identical to TRBD1. The junction had 14 bases not matched to a gene; V was cut back by 4 bases and J by 2 bases. CDR3 length: 17 amino acids. CDR1 is LGHNA and CDR2 is YNFKEQ in the germline V gene. Here the CDR3 reads CASSPRQGGRDTYEQYF. The CDR3 bases are TGTGCCAGCAGCCCCCGACAAGGGGGCAGGGATACCTACGAGCAGTACTTC.